The subject of this entry is one T cell receptor (beta chain). This entry belongs to a study of T cell changes during pregnancy in multiple sclerosis. Here immunoSEQ multiplex PCR was the method, and the copy in TCRdb shows in-frame clones only, minus some. The sample consists of tens of thousands of clones, roughly 92% of them appearing once. Source: peripheral blood, taken in the third trimester of pregnancy. The sequence was obtained from a female donor in good health, enrolled as a control in a pregnancy study.

The CDR3 is CASSTRGAAYNEQFF. CDR3 in DNA: TGTGCCAGCAGTACCCGGGGGGCCGCTTACAATGAGCAGTTCTTC. The J gene is TRBJ2-1, the V gene TRBV27; tentatively, D is TRBD2 (7 bases). Trimming stripped 5 bases from V and 4 bases from J, with 15 bases between. Germline assignment: CDR1 MNHEY and CDR2 SMNVEV (reference sequence). This CDR3 comprises 15 residues.